Listed here are 23 T cell receptor beta chains from one sample, sequenced in a study of blood T cell repertoires in COVID-19. Repertoires were generated with immunoSEQ multiplex PCR, while TCRdb's copy carries only in-frame clones and drops some. The repertoire has about 160,000 clones, around three quarters of them found once; the top ten carry roughly 8.6%. The sample comprised peripheral blood. Receptors originate from a man aged 60 to 75 with acute or convalescent COVID-19.

This clone was seen more than once but under ten times. This sequence joins TRBV19 and TRBJ2-7; weak D call: TRBD1 (6 bases). This CDR3 is built from 14 residues. CDR1 LNHDA and CDR2 SQIVND come from the germline V gene (reference sequence). V lost 6 bases and J lost 2, with 14 bases in between. CDR3 sequence: CASRSTGATYEQYF. DNA of the CDR3: TGTGCCAGTAGGTCGACAGGAGCTACCTACGAGCAGTACTTC.

This clone occurred once. V is TRBV7-8 and J is TRBJ1-3; no firm D call. The CDR3 has 15 residues. V was pared by 0 bases and J by 10 bases, with 16 bases between. Germline CDR1 reads SGHVS; CDR2 reads FQNEAQ. CDR3 protein: CASSLAGRGDGTIYF. Written as DNA, the CDR3 is TGTGCCAGCAGCTTAGCAGGCCGAGGAGACGGGACCATATATTTT. Together with reference TRBV7-8 and TRBJ1-3, the CDR3 gives the full variable domain: GAGVSQSPRYKVAKRGQDVALRCDPISGHVSLFWYQQALGQGPEFLTYFQNEAQLDKSGLPSDRFFAERPEGSVSTLKIQRTQQEDSAVYLCASSLAGRGDGTIYFGEGSWLTVV.

The gene calls are TRBV5-3 and TRBJ2-5; 14 nucleotides agree with TRBD2. TRBV5-3 is an ORF, and what it does is uncertain. The V segment lost 4 bases and the J segment 5 bases; nucleotides outside the gene matches: 4. The length of the CDR3 is 15 residues. This CDR3 is CARSPGLAGAETQYF. In DNA form, the CDR3 reads TGTGCCAGAAGCCCGGGACTAGCGGGGGCTGAGACCCAGTACTTC.

The gene calls are TRBV5-1 and TRBJ2-1; TRBD2 might be the D (5 bases). V lost 7 bases and J 0 bases, leaving 8 bases between the germline ends. This CDR3 has 13 residues. The germline CDR1 and CDR2 sequences are SGHRS and YFSETQ. The CDR3 bases are TGCGCCAGCCAAGGAGGCTCCTACAATGAGCAGTTCTTC. Its protein product is CASQGGSYNEQFF.

The chain has TRBV4-2 and TRBJ2-6; 10 positions agree with TRBD2. The CDR3 is 18 amino acids. V lost 4 bases and J lost 0; bases outside the gene matches: 6. Germline CDR1 reads LGHNA; CDR2 reads YNFKEQ. The CDR3 sequence: CASSPDSGGASGANVLTF. The CDR3 nucleotides read TGTGCCAGCAGCCCGGACAGCGGGGGGGCCTCTGGGGCCAACGTCCTGACTTTC.

The rearrangement joins TRBV12-5 to TRBJ2-2; D may be TRBD2 (7 bases). This CDR3 has 15 amino acids. V lost 5 bases and J 4 bases, leaving 14 bases between the germline ends. Per germline, CDR1 LGHNT and CDR2 FRNRAP. The CDR3 region is CASGLGGPGTGELFF. In DNA, the CDR3 is TGTGCTAGTGGTCTGGGGGGGCCTGGCACCGGGGAGCTGTTTTTT.

J is TRBJ1-5 and V is TRBV12-3 or TRBV12-4, with a possible D match to TRBD1 (6 bases). The V gene lost 4 bases and the J gene lost 4 bases, with 8 bases spanning the gap. The CDR3 loop spans 13 amino acids. As DNA, the CDR3 is TGTGCCAGCAGTTCAGGGGAGAATCAGCCCCAGCATTTT. Translated: CASSSGENQPQHF.

The chain uses TRBV18 and TRBJ1-1; perhaps TRBD1 as D (6 bases). The germline gives CDR1 KGHSH, CDR2 LQKENI. Trimming pared 2 bases from V and 3 bases from J, leaving 7 bases between. This CDR3 comprises 13 residues. The CDR3 loop reads CASSPKGDTEAFF. The CDR3 DNA reads as TGTGCCAGCTCACCAAAGGGGGACACTGAAGCTTTCTTT.

The V and J genes are TRBV10-3 and TRBJ1-1; D ambiguous. The CDR3 covers 15 residues. V was shortened by 2 bases and J by 3 bases, with 13 bases between the two germline ends. Looked up from germline, CDR1 is ENHRY and CDR2 is SYGVKD. CDR3 residues: CAISERTGEHTEAFF. The CDR3 DNA sequence: TGTGCCATCAGTGAGAGAACGGGTGAACACACTGAAGCTTTCTTT.

This clone occurred a few times. J is TRBJ2-1 and V is TRBV29-1; 8 nucleotides line up with TRBD1. Germline loops: CDR1 SQVTM, CDR2 ANQGSEA. This CDR3 is 14 amino acids long. V was clipped by 6 bases and J by 6 bases; unmatched bases: 10. The CDR3 nucleotides read TGCAGCGTGATATTTTCTGGACAGGGCAATGAGCAGTTCTTC. This encodes CSVIFSGQGNEQFF.

The V gene is TRBV5-4, the J gene TRBJ1-1; a possible D gene is TRBD1 (5 bases). From germline, CDR1 is SGHNT and CDR2 YYREEE (reference sequence). V was trimmed by 3 bases and J by 0 bases, leaving 12 bases between them. This CDR3 is built from 15 residues. Here the CDR3 reads CASSSRQNMNTEAFF. Written as DNA, the CDR3 is TGTGCCAGCAGCTCCCGACAGAACATGAACACTGAAGCTTTCTTT.

The gene calls are TRBV27 and TRBJ2-7, with D possibly being TRBD2 (5 bases). The CDR3 runs 14 residues. The V end lost 1 base, the J end lost 7 bases, and 14 bases lay between the germline ends. Germline V gives CDR1 MNHEY, CDR2 SMNVEV (reference sequence). The chain's CDR3 is CASSLYRGYEEQYF. In DNA form, the CDR3 reads TGTGCCAGCAGTTTATACCGGGGTTATGAAGAGCAGTACTTC.

This chain links TRBV24-1 with TRBJ2-5, with 7 bases aligning to TRBD1. CDR1 and CDR2 (germline): KGHDR, SFDVKD. The CDR3 runs 15 residues. With V trimmed by 1 base and J by 4 bases, 5 bases remained unmatched. This CDR3 reads CATSDFTGTAETQYF. CDR3 sequence (DNA): TGTGCCACCAGTGATTTCACCGGGACAGCAGAGACCCAGTACTTC.

The chain links TRBV5-4 to TRBJ1-2, with D possibly matching TRBD1 (6 bases). This CDR3 region has 14 residues. Trimming cost V 3 bases and J 4 bases, with 13 bases left between them. CDR1 is SGHNT and CDR2 is YYREEE in the germline V gene (reference sequence). The CDR3 DNA sequence: TGTGCCAGCAGCTCTACTACAGGGCCCTATGGCTACACCTTC. This encodes CASSSTTGPYGYTF.

This chain connects TRBV6-2 or TRBV6-3 to TRBJ1-2; the D gene is possibly TRBD1 (6 bases). The CDR3 covers 14 residues. Trimming pared 4 bases from V and 1 base from J, leaving 10 bases between. Germline V gene data show CDR1 as MNHEY and CDR2 as SVGEGT. The DNA of the CDR3 is TGTGCCAGCAGTTCCGGGACACTTAACTATGGCTACACCTTC. Residues: CASSSGTLNYGYTF.

A few counts support this clone. V is TRBV7-9 and J is TRBJ1-5; 11 bases match TRBD1. Trimming took 1 base from V and 3 from J; bases not matched to a gene: 5. CDR1 and CDR2 (germline): SEHNR, FQNEAQ (reference sequence). This CDR3 region has 17 residues. The CDR3 is CASSLGTGGLLNQPQHF. The CDR3 DNA is TGTGCCAGCAGCTTAGGGACAGGGGGCTTACTCAATCAGCCCCAGCATTTT.

This chain links TRBV10-1 with TRBJ2-7; perhaps TRBD1 as D (8 bases). Germline V CDR1 and CDR2: WNHNN, SYGVQD (reference sequence). The CDR3 loop spans 14 amino acids. V lost 4 bases and J 5 bases, leaving 15 bases between the germline ends. This CDR3 is CASSVRTGRDEQYF. In DNA form, the CDR3 reads TGCGCCAGCAGTGTACGGACAGGGAGGGACGAGCAGTACTTC.

The chain links TRBV19 to TRBJ1-2, with 9 bases matching TRBD1. The CDR3 extends over 15 amino acids. V gave up 5 bases and J gave up 8 bases; unmatched junction bases: 12. Germline V gene lookup returns CDR1 LNHDA and CDR2 SQIVND (reference sequence). The CDR3 DNA sequence: TGTGCCAGTAGTGCCCAGGACAGGGGAGATGGGGGCTACACCTTC. Its protein is CASSAQDRGDGGYTF.

This chain connects TRBV10-3 to TRBJ1-5; D may be TRBD1 (5 bases). The CDR3 totals 14 residues. V lost 10 bases to trimming and J lost 0 bases, with 13 bases between them. CDR1 is ENHRY, CDR2 SYGVKD, per germline. This chain's CDR3 is CASFDRYSNQPQHF. CDR3 bases: TGTGCCAGCTTTGACAGATATAGCAATCAGCCCCAGCATTTT.

This clone is a singleton in its sample. The genes are TRBV24-1 and TRBJ1-4, with TRBD1 as a possible D gene (5 bases). CDR1 is KGHDR and CDR2 is SFDVKD in the germline V gene. V was trimmed by 4 bases and J by 1 base, leaving 9 bases between them. The CDR3 runs to 15 residues. For the CDR3, the DNA is TGTGCCACCAGTGACGCGACAGAAACTAATGAAAAACTGTTTTTT. Amino acids: CATSDATETNEKLFF.

This clone was recorded once. The chain employs TRBV27 and TRBJ1-2, with D unresolved. The V gene's germline CDR1 is MNHEY and CDR2 SMNVEV (reference sequence). This CDR3 comprises 11 residues. V gave up 10 bases and J gave up 2 bases, with 8 bases separating them. The CDR3 is CATGGNYGYTF. CDR3 nucleotide sequence: TGTGCCACGGGCGGGAACTATGGCTACACCTTC.

The CDR3 region is CAWSRGISYEQYF. CDR3 coding DNA: TGTGCCTGGAGCCGGGGTATCTCCTACGAGCAGTACTTC. The V call is TRBV30, the J call TRBJ2-7; D may be TRBD2 (5 bases). Trimming stripped 3 bases from V and 0 bases from J, with 9 bases between. The CDR3 contains 13 residues. Per germline, CDR1 GTSNPN and CDR2 SVGIG (reference sequence).

The CDR3 spells CASSEVGGGYDTQYF. The DNA for the CDR3 is TGCGCCAGCAGTGAAGTTGGCGGGGGGTATGATACGCAGTATTTT. This chain links TRBV10-2 with TRBJ2-3; 8 bases agree with TRBD2. The CDR3 totals 15 residues. CDR1 is WSHSY and CDR2 is SAAADI in the germline V gene. V gave up 3 bases and J gave up 6 bases; unmatched junction bases: 8.